The 11 T cell receptor beta chains presented below share a single source sample, sequenced in a study of TIL therapy for anti-PD-1-resistant metastatic lung cancer. Noted time point: pre-treatment sample, taken before nivolumab and TIL therapy. The libraries were made with immunoSEQ v3. Repertoires were generated with immunoSEQ multiplex PCR, while TCRdb's copy carries only in-frame clones and drops some. Of about 21,000 clones listed, 78% are singletons. The sample here was blood, taken at baseline. The origin of the receptors is a person between 25 and 79 years old with non-small cell lung cancer.

CDR3 in DNA: TGTGCCTGGGTAGCGGGAGCGGCCAATGAGCAGTTCTTC. Its translation is CAWVAGAANEQFF. The chain links TRBV30 to TRBJ2-1; 9 bases align to TRBD2. The J segment lost 6 bases and the V segment lost 5 bases, leaving 5 bases of the junction unmatched. Per the germline V gene, CDR1 is GTSNPN and CDR2 is SVGIG (reference sequence). The CDR3 sequence is 13 residues long.

This clone was seen once. This chain connects TRBV7-7 to TRBJ2-5, with 7 bases lining up with TRBD2. The J segment lost 2 bases and the V segment lost 3 bases, leaving 9 bases of the junction unmatched. The germline CDR1 and CDR2 sequences are SSHAT and FNYEAQ (reference sequence). This CDR3 has 16 residues. The CDR3 spells CASSLFVAGLQETQYF. The CDR3 coding sequence is TGTGCCAGCAGCTTGTTCGTTGCGGGACTACAAGAGACCCAGTACTTC.

In its sample, this clone was seen once. V is TRBV7-2 and J is TRBJ1-4, with TRBD1 identical over 8 bases. The CDR3 runs 14 residues. With 5 bases clipped from V and 3 bases from J, the junction kept 2 bases outside the gene matches. Germline loops: CDR1 SGHTA, CDR2 FQGNSA. CDR3: CASSLDRANEKLFF. The CDR3 nucleotides are TGTGCCAGCAGCCTGGACAGGGCTAATGAAAAACTGTTTTTT. The complete variable domain, with remaining parts taken from reference TRBV7-2 and TRBJ1-4, reads GAGVSQSPSNKVTEKGKDVELRCDPISGHTALYWYRQSLGQGLEFLIYFQGNSAPDKSGLPSDRFSAERTGGSVSTLTIQRTQQEDSAVYLCASSLDRANEKLFFGSGTQLSVL.

The chain joins TRBV7-3 to TRBJ2-5; D remains ambiguous. Judging by the DNA end, TRBJ2-7 fits better; the J call may be wrong. The germline CDR1 and CDR2 sequences are SGHTA and FQGTGA. The CDR3 totals 15 residues. The CDR3: CASSLGPDIPGEQYF. Here the CDR3 DNA reads TGTGCCAGCAGCTTAGGGCCCGACATACCCGGCGAGCAGTACTTC.

The CDR3 nucleotides read TGTGCCAGCTCACCATTAAGCCGAAACGGAGTGACCCAGTACTTC. As protein: CASSPLSRNGVTQYF. The rearrangement links TRBV18 to TRBJ2-5; D ambiguous. Germline V gives CDR1 KGHSH, CDR2 LQKENI. The CDR3 runs 15 residues. Trimming took 2 bases from V and 7 from J, leaving 17 bases between them.

The genes are TRBV30 and TRBJ1-2, with D hard to call. Per germline, CDR1 GTSNPN and CDR2 SVGIG (reference sequence). The CDR3 runs to 11 residues. Trimming took off 3 bases at V and 2 bases at J, with 4 bases between the two ends. The CDR3 coding sequence is TGTGCCTGGAGCGAGAACTATGGCTACACCTTC. Residues: CAWSENYGYTF.

This clone was seen a few times. This sample includes further DNA sequences coding for the same CDR3. V gene TRBV7-9 combines with J gene TRBJ1-1, with D perhaps TRBD1 (6 bases). Germline V gene lookup returns CDR1 SEHNR and CDR2 FQNEAQ (reference sequence). V lost 2 bases and J 5 bases, leaving 12 bases between the germline ends. The CDR3 extends over 14 amino acids. The CDR3 is CASSLTGAVTEAFF. CDR3 nucleotide sequence: TGTGCCAGCAGCTTAACGGGGGCGGTGACTGAAGCTTTCTTT.

V is TRBV2 and J is TRBJ2-3; D is possibly TRBD2 (6 bases). The CDR3 contains 14 residues. From germline, CDR1 is SNHLY and CDR2 FYNNEI. V was cut by 4 bases and J by 3 bases, with 11 bases left in between. The CDR3 DNA is TGTGCCAGCAGTGTCGGGAGTAGGACAGATACGCAGTATTTT. Translating it yields CASSVGSRTDTQYF. The full variable domain, in which reference TRBV2 and TRBJ2-3 provide the parts outside the CDR3, is EPEVTQTPSHQVTQMGQEVILRCVPISNHLYFYWYRQILGQKVEFLVSFYNNEISEKSEIFDDQFSVERPDGSNFTLKIRSTKLEDSAMYFCASSVGSRTDTQYFGPGTRLTVL.

The chain is built from TRBV2 and TRBJ1-2; D is ambiguous. The CDR3 consists of 14 residues. Deletions cut 6 bases from V and 6 bases from J, with 17 bases between. The germline V gene has CDR1 SNHLY and CDR2 FYNNEI. This CDR3 reads CASRAFRDGDGYTF. The CDR3 nucleotides read TGTGCCAGCAGAGCCTTTCGGGATGGGGATGGCTACACCTTC.

The chain is built from TRBV7-6 and TRBJ2-3, with 9 bases identical to TRBD2. Germline loops: CDR1 SGHVS, CDR2 FNYEAQ. CDR3 length: 18 amino acids. V was clipped by 1 base and J by 4 bases; unmatched bases: 12. This CDR3 reads CASSLVTAGGASADTQYF. In nucleotides, the CDR3 is TGTGCCAGCAGCTTAGTGACGGCGGGGGGGGCGTCTGCAGATACGCAGTATTTT.

The CDR3 spells CASSGRRGESTDTQYF. The CDR3 region has the DNA TGTGCCAGCAGCGGCCGCAGGGGAGAGAGCACAGATACGCAGTATTTT. The chain combines TRBV7-8 with TRBJ2-3; a possible D gene is TRBD1 (6 bases). In germline, CDR1 is SGHVS, CDR2 FQNEAQ. Trimming stripped 5 bases from V and 0 bases from J, with 15 bases between. The CDR3 covers 16 residues.